The entry that follows covers one TCR beta chain sequence. One junction end does not reproduce the germline sequence, and a read error may be involved. A second roughly 7 to 11 cycle PCR used barcoded and J-beta primers. Template switching added a 12-random-nucleotide identifier to every cDNA molecule. A single record per CDR3 protein comes from TCRdb applying MiXCR to the 5' RACE reads. The data show about 1.5 million distinct CDR3 sequences, roughly 40% seen once. This sample stems from a study of blood T cells in healthy people across ages. The CDR3 has 15 amino acids. Germline CDR1 MNHEY, CDR2 SVGAGI.

Sequencing used blood. The clonotype comes from a woman in her late teens or twenties in good health. The V call is TRBV6-5, the J call TRBJ2-7; maybe TRBD1 (6 bases). CDR3 sequence: CTSSYGQSLSYEQYF. In DNA form, the CDR3 reads TGTACCAGCAGTTACGGACAGAGCCTCTCCTACGAGCAGTACTTC.